This TCR beta chain appears in the sequencing data of a study of cytomegalovirus exposure and HLA in healthy donors. With 4 bases removed from V and 4 bases from J, the gap between germline ends came to 14 bases. The germline CDR1 and CDR2 sequences are MNHEY and SVGAGI. This CDR3 region has 15 residues. For this clone: Its antigen is unidentified.

Both 60 Vbeta primers and 13 Jbeta primers went into the PCR. Original methodology: In a later analysis, of tens of millions of unique beta chains, roughly 9.9 million appeared in at least two donors. Assay used: immunoSEQ multiplex PCR; TCRdb lists only in-frame clones, some missing. V and J calls and clone size are given by that table; D and trimming were obtained from the DNA. This sample has 100,000 to 150,000 clones, with about 62% found just once. The study's findings and limits: There were 160 or so TCR beta chains listed as cytomegalovirus-associated. As a later analysis revealed, most CMV-associated TCR beta chains appeared HLA-restricted.

This rearrangement joins TRBV6-5 to TRBJ2-1, with D tentatively TRBD1 (5 bases). The sequence came from a woman between 35 and 50 years old in good health and CMV-seropositive. Sequenced sample: PBMCs. For the CDR3, the DNA is TGTGCCAGCAGTTCTACAGGTTCCACTTACAATGAGCAGTTCTTC. It yields the protein CASSSTGSTYNEQFF.